A selection of T cell receptor beta chains follows, all from one sample in a study of blood T cells in healthy people across ages. Via MiXCR, TCRdb re-called the 5' RACE reads, giving one row per CDR3 protein. The sample consists of approximately 850,000 distinct CDR3 sequences, roughly 64% of them appearing once. Sequences were obtained from blood. The receptors come from a man aged 25 to 40 in good health. CDR3s include the opening cysteine and the closing phenylalanine or tryptophan. D genes are given only for firm matches. The size of a clone is reported for some rows only, either as once, few or many, or as a class for expanded clones.

j_call | clone_size | v_call | d_call | cdr3_aa | cdr3_nt
TRBJ2-7 | few | TRBV7-3 | . | CASSPGSRGSSDEQYF | TGTGCCAGCAGCCCAGGTTCCCGCGGCTCTTCGGACGAGCAGTACTTC
TRBJ2-5 | . | TRBV7-2 | . | CASSSTGQGETQYF | TGTGCCAGCAGCTCCACGGGGCAGGGGGAGACCCAGTACTTC
TRBJ2-5 | few | TRBV7-8 | TRBD2 | CASSAPRSGRHPQETQYF | TGTGCCAGCAGCGCACCTCGGAGCGGGAGACACCCACAAGAGACCCAGTACTTC
TRBJ2-5 | . | TRBV10-3 | TRBD2 | CAIKGTSGPGYETQYF | TGTGCCATCAAGGGGACTAGCGGCCCGGGGTATGAGACCCAGTACTTC
TRBJ2-7 | . | TRBV15 | TRBD1 | CATSRGIFGQGGSEQYF | TGTGCCACCAGCAGAGGAATTTTTGGACAGGGGGGCTCCGAGCAGTACTTC
TRBJ1-1 | . | TRBV6-5 | . | CASRYKSIRNTEAFF | TGTGCCAGCAGATACAAATCTATAAGAAACACTGAAGCTTTCTTT
TRBJ2-5 | . | TRBV20-1 | . | CSADHDLQETQYF | TGCAGTGCTGACCATGATTTACAAGAGACCCAGTACTTC
TRBJ2-7 | . | TRBV6-2/TRBV6-3 | . | CASSYSQGISYEQYF | TGTGCCAGCAGTTACTCGCAGGGGATCTCCTACGAGCAGTACTTC
TRBJ2-7 | . | TRBV20-1 | . | CSAHPFAGSYEQYF | TGCAGTGCCCACCCTTTTGCAGGCTCCTACGAGCAGTACTTC
TRBJ2-7 | . | TRBV2 | TRBD1 | CASRDPGTGFHEQYF | TGTGCCAGCAGGGATCCCGGGACAGGGTTCCACGAGCAGTACTTC
TRBJ2-1 | . | TRBV6-2/TRBV6-3 | TRBD2 | CASSYLASGSYNEQFF | TGTGCCAGCAGTTACCTTGCTAGCGGGTCTTACAATGAGCAGTTCTTC
TRBJ1-2 | few | TRBV29-1 | . | CSGRGQGDYGYTF | TGCAGCGGCCGAGGGCAGGGCGACTATGGCTACACCTTC
TRBJ2-5 | . | TRBV27 | . | CASSALGKETQYF | TGTGCCAGCAGTGCACTAGGGAAAGAGACCCAGTACTTC
TRBJ2-7 | . | TRBV3-1 | TRBD2 | CASSQPYGLAGVYEQYF | TGTGCCAGCAGCCAACCCTACGGACTAGCGGGAGTTTACGAGCAGTACTTC
TRBJ2-3 | . | TRBV20-1 | TRBD2 | CSAPNPSGYTDTQYF | TGCAGTGCTCCCAACCCTAGCGGATACACAGATACGCAGTATTTT
TRBJ2-7 | few | TRBV25-1 | TRBD2 | CASSDGRRGSQYF | TGTGCCAGCAGTGACGGTCGGCGGGGGTCCCAGTACTTC
TRBJ2-5 | . | TRBV5-5 | . | CASSARPETEETQYF | TGTGCCAGCAGCGCGCGCCCAGAGACCGAAGAGACCCAGTACTTC
TRBJ2-5 | . | TRBV19 | . | CASSIRIIGGPQEAQYF | TGTGCCAGTAGTATTCGGATTATCGGGGGACCCCAAGAGGCCCAGTACTTC
TRBJ2-7 | . | TRBV10-3 | . | CAISGWTASYEQYF | TGTGCCATCAGTGGTTGGACGGCCTCCTACGAGCAGTACTTC
TRBJ2-6 | few | TRBV29-1 | TRBD1 | CSVEGQGSGANVLTF | TGCAGCGTTGAGGGACAGGGTTCTGGGGCCAACGTCCTGACTTTC
TRBJ2-1 | . | TRBV6-5 | . | CASSWGPNPNEQFF | TGTGCCAGCAGTTGGGGCCCCAACCCCAATGAGCAGTTCTTC
TRBJ2-7 | . | TRBV9 | TRBD2 | CASSGPSGTYEQYF | TGTGCCAGCAGCGGGCCTAGCGGTACCTACGAGCAGTACTTC
TRBJ1-6 | . | TRBV29-1 | . | CSVESGSGSPLHF | TGCAGCGTTGAATCAGGCAGTGGTTCACCCCTCCACTTT
TRBJ2-1 | few | TRBV15 | . | CATSTKSTQNNEQFF | TGTGCCACCAGCACAAAGTCGACTCAAAACAATGAGCAGTTCTTC
TRBJ1-1 | . | TRBV14 | . | CASSQDFRGSEAFF | TGTGCCAGCAGCCAAGACTTTCGGGGTTCTGAAGCTTTCTTT
TRBJ1-1 | many | TRBV20-1 | . | CSATLGGAGTEAFF | TGCAGTGCTACCCTAGGAGGCGCGGGAACTGAAGCTTTCTTT
TRBJ1-2 | few | TRBV30 | . | CAWSTRTGNYGYTF | TGTGCCTGGAGTACCCGAACAGGGAACTATGGCTACACCTTC
TRBJ2-4 | few | TRBV27 | TRBD1 | CASSSGTVWSIQYF | TGTGCCAGCAGTTCCGGGACAGTTTGGAGCATTCAGTACTTC
TRBJ2-7 | once | TRBV7-2 | . | CASSSDGGSYEQYF | TGTGCCAGCAGCTCCGACGGGGGCTCCTACGAGCAGTACTTC
TRBJ2-1 | . | TRBV10-3 | TRBD2 | CAISVGGGQNNEQFF | TGTGCCATCAGTGTGGGCGGGGGGCAAAACAATGAGCAGTTCTTC
TRBJ2-7 | many | TRBV7-2 | . | CASSTLFQSSYEQYF | TGTGCCAGCAGCACTCTGTTCCAGAGCTCCTACGAGCAGTACTTC
TRBJ2-5 | few | TRBV29-1 | . | CSALSHYQETQYF | TGCAGCGCCCTCAGCCATTACCAAGAGACCCAGTACTTC
TRBJ1-5 | . | TRBV12-3/TRBV12-4 | TRBD1 | CASSRGQTYSNQPQHF | TGTGCCAGCAGCCGGGGACAGACGTATAGCAATCAGCCCCAGCATTTT
TRBJ2-5 | . | TRBV2 | . | CASTLVGRARETQYF | TGTGCCAGCACCCTGGTTGGCAGGGCCAGAGAGACCCAGTACTTC
TRBJ2-5 | few | TRBV11-2 | . | CASSRDHQETQYF | TGTGCCAGCAGCCGGGACCACCAAGAGACCCAGTACTTC
TRBJ1-2 | . | TRBV12-3/TRBV12-4 | . | CASSSEQDYGYTF | TGTGCCAGCAGTTCGGAACAGGACTATGGCTACACCTTC
TRBJ2-3 | . | TRBV3-1 | . | CASSQDVLGAGTQYF | TGTGCCAGCAGCCAAGACGTCCTAGGAGCAGGTACGCAGTATTTT
TRBJ1-3 | . | TRBV14 | . | CASSPQGNTIYF | TGTGCCAGCAGCCCTCAGGGAAACACCATATATTTT
TRBJ2-5 | few | TRBV6-2/TRBV6-3 | . | CASSRMGTETQYF | TGTGCCAGCAGCCGGATGGGTACGGAGACCCAGTACTTC
TRBJ1-5 | . | TRBV7-9 | . | CASSWDNQPQHF | TGTGCCAGCAGCTGGGACAATCAGCCCCAGCATTTT
TRBJ2-5 | . | TRBV13 | . | CASSPFRSQETQYF | TGTGCCAGCAGCCCCTTTAGATCCCAAGAGACCCAGTACTTC
TRBJ2-7 | many | TRBV28 | TRBD1 | CASSFSLTGAKYEQYF | TGTGCCAGCAGTTTCTCCCTGACAGGGGCGAAGTACGAGCAGTACTTC
TRBJ2-7 | . | TRBV7-3 | . | CASSLSFGSSYEQYF | TGTGCCAGCAGCTTATCCTTTGGTAGCTCCTACGAGCAGTACTTC
TRBJ2-3 | once | TRBV5-1 | . | CASNDPTTSTDTQYF | TGCGCCAGCAACGATCCGACTACTAGCACAGATACGCAGTATTTT